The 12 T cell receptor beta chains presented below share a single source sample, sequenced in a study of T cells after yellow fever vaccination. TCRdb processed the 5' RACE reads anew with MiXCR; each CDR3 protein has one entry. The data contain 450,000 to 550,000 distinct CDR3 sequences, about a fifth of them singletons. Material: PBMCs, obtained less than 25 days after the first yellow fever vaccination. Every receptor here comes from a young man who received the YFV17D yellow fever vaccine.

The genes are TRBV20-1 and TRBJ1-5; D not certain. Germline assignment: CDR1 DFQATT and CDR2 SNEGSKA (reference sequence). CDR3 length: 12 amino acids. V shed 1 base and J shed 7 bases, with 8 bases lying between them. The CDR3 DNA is TGCAGTGCTAGAGCCGGGTACCAGCCCCAGCATTTT. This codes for CSARAGYQPQHF.

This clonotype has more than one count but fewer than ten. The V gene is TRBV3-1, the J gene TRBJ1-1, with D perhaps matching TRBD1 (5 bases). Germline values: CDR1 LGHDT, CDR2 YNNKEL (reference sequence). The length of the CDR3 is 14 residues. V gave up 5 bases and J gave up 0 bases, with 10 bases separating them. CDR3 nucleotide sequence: TGTGCCAGCAGCGACAGACGGATGAACACTGAAGCTTTCTTT. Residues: CASSDRRMNTEAFF.

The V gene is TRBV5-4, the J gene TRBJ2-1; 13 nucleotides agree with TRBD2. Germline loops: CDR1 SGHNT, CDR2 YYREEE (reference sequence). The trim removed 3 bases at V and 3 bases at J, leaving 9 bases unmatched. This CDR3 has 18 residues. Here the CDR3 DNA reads TGTGCCAGCAGCTCGATTGGACTAGCGGGGGTGTTCTACAATGAGCAGTTCTTC. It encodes CASSSIGLAGVFYNEQFF.

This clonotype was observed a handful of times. The CDR3 loop reads CASSQEASGGTRWETQYF. The CDR3 DNA follows: TGCGCCAGCAGCCAAGAGGCTAGCGGGGGTACCCGATGGGAGACCCAGTACTTC. The V gene is TRBV4-1, the J gene TRBJ2-5, with TRBD2 matching over 10 bases. Germline CDR1 and CDR2: MGHRA and YSYEKL. The CDR3 contains 18 residues. The ends lost 0 bases at V and 5 bases at J; junction bases unmatched: 12.

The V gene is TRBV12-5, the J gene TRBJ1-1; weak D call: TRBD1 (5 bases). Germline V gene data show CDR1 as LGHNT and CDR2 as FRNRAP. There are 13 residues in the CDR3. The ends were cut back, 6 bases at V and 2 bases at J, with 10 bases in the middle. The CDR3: CASGRQYNTEAFF. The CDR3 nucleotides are TGTGCTAGTGGCCGACAGTATAACACTGAAGCTTTCTTT. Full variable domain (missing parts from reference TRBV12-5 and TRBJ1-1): DARVTQTPRHKVTEMGQEVTMRCQPILGHNTVFWYRQTMMQGLELLAYFRNRAPLDDSGMPKDRFSAEMPDATLATLKIQPSEPRDSAVYFCASGRQYNTEAFFGQGTRLTVV.

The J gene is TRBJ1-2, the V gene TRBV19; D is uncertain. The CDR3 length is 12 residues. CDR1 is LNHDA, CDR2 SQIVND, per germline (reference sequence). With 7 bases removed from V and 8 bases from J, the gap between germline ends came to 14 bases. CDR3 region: CASKKGVEGYTF. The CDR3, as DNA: TGTGCCAGTAAGAAGGGCGTGGAAGGCTACACCTTC.

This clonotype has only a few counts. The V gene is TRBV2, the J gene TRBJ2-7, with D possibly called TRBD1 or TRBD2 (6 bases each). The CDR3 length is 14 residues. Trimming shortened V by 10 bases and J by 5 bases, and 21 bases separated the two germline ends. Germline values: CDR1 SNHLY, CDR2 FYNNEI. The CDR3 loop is CANDLGEEGDEQYV. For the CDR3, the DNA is TGTGCCAACGACCTGGGGGAGGAGGGGGACGAGCAGTACGTC.

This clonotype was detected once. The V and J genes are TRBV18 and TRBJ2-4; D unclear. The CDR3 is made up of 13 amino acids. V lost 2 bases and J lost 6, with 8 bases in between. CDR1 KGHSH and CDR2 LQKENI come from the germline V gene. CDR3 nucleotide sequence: TGTGCCAGCTCACCAACCGGTATAAACATTCAGTACTTC. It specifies CASSPTGINIQYF.

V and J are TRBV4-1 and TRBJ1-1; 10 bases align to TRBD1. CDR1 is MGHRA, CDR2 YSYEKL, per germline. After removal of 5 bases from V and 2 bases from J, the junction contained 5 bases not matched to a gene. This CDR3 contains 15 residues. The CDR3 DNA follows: TGCGCCAGCAGCTACCCGACAGGGGGCAACACTGAAGCTTTCTTT. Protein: CASSYPTGGNTEAFF.

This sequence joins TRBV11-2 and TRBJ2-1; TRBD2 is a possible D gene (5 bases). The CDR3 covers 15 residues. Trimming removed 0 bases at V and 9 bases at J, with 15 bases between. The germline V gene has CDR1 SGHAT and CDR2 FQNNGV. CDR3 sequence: CASSLESYFGVEQFF. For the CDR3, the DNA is TGTGCCAGCAGCTTAGAAAGTTATTTCGGGGTTGAGCAGTTCTTC.

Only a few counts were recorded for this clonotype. CDR3 amino acids: CASSPAGTFYEQYF. In DNA, the CDR3 is TGTGCCAGCAGTCCCGCCGGGACTTTCTACGAGCAGTACTTC. V usage is TRBV27 and J usage is TRBJ2-7; perhaps TRBD2 as D (6 bases). Germline-derived CDR1 and CDR2 are MNHEY and SMNVEV (reference sequence). V lost 5 bases, J lost 3 bases, and 14 bases lay in between. The CDR3 is 14 amino acids.

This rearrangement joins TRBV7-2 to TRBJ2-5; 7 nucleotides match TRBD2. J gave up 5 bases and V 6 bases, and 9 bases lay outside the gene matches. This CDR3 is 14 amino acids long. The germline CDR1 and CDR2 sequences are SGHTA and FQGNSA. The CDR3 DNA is TGTGCCAGCAGTTACTTTAGGGACTATGAGACCCAGTACTTC. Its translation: CASSYFRDYETQYF.